These 19 T cell receptor beta chains share one sample of origin, sequenced in a study of T cells in tuberculosis. Thawed, overnight-rested PBMC were stained with GMM-loaded CD1B tetramer, viability dye and anti-CD3, then sorted. The CD1B tetramers carried C32 glucose monomycolate purified from Rhodococcus equi. Data came from immunoSEQ multiplex PCR; TCRdb stores just in-frame clones and leaves some out. There are about 59,000 clones in the sample; around 81% occur only once, and around 13% lies in the top ten. The source material was CD1b-GMM tetramer-negative cells sorted from PBMCs. The receptors derive from an adult woman with latent tuberculosis.

The rearrangement joins TRBV2 to TRBJ2-5; 9 nucleotides match TRBD2. This CDR3 spans 17 amino acids. V lost 0 bases and J lost 6; bases outside the gene matches: 11. Germline-derived CDR1 and CDR2 are SNHLY and FYNNEI. The CDR3: CASSEALGLAGGQTQYF. The CDR3 region has the DNA TGTGCCAGCAGTGAAGCTTTGGGACTAGCCGGCGGACAGACCCAGTACTTC.

The chain recombines TRBV7-2 with TRBJ1-2; D is unclear. Germline V gives CDR1 SGHTA, CDR2 FQGNSA. V was shortened by 3 bases and J by 2 bases, with 7 bases between the two germline ends. This CDR3 region has 13 residues. The CDR3 region has the DNA TGTGCCAGCAGCTTTGACACCAACTATGGCTACACCTTC. This sequence encodes CASSFDTNYGYTF. Full variable domain (rest looked up from reference TRBV7-2 and TRBJ1-2): GAGVSQSPSNKVTEKGKDVELRCDPISGHTALYWYRQSLGQGLEFLIYFQGNSAPDKSGLPSDRFSAERTGGSVSTLTIQRTQQEDSAVYLCASSFDTNYGYTFGSGTRLTVV.

The chain joins TRBV19 to TRBJ2-7, with 8 positions matching TRBD1. The CDR3 is 15 residues long. V gave up 3 bases and J gave up 6 bases; unmatched junction bases: 10. Germline loops: CDR1 LNHDA, CDR2 SQIVND (reference sequence). The CDR3 here is CASSIQSGQGAEQYF. CDR3 bases: TGTGCCAGTAGTATCCAGAGCGGACAGGGCGCCGAGCAGTACTTC.

V gene TRBV25-1 combines with J gene TRBJ1-2, with unresolved D. There are 14 residues in the CDR3. Germline lookup yields CDR1 MGHDK and CDR2 SYGVNS. V lost 5 bases and J lost 6, with 16 bases in between. In nucleotides, the CDR3 is TGTGCCAGCAGTACTCCCGACACCCCGAATGGCTACACCTTC. It codes for CASSTPDTPNGYTF.

J is TRBJ1-2 and V is TRBV19; TRBD1 might be the D (5 bases). Germline-derived CDR1 and CDR2 are LNHDA and SQIVND (reference sequence). The CDR3 extends over 14 amino acids. V lost 7 bases to trimming and J lost 3 bases, with 15 bases between them. DNA of the CDR3: TGTGCCAGTACGCATCGGGGGGTGGACTATGGCTACACCTTC. It yields the protein CASTHRGVDYGYTF.

This clone was detected only once. CDR3 bases: TGTGCCAGCAGTGAATCGGGGGGAAACACCATATATTTT. It codes for CASSESGGNTIYF. The chain joins TRBV25-1 to TRBJ1-3; D gene uncertain. Per germline, CDR1 MGHDK and CDR2 SYGVNS. The CDR3 spans 13 residues. The V end was cut by 1 base, the J end by 4 bases, with 5 bases between.

V is TRBV28 and J is TRBJ2-7; D might be TRBD1 (6 bases). V lost 5 bases to trimming and J lost 3 bases, with 14 bases between them. The CDR3 runs 14 residues. Per the germline V gene, CDR1 is MDHEN and CDR2 is SYDVKM. The CDR3 coding sequence is TGTGCCAGCAGTACCTTGGACAGTATCTACGAGCAGTACTTC. Amino acids: CASSTLDSIYEQYF.

This clone showed up just a few times. This chain's CDR3 is CASGIAGADTQYF. The CDR3 DNA reads as TGTGCCAGCGGGATAGCGGGAGCGGATACGCAGTATTTT. The chain is built from TRBV2 and TRBJ2-3; TRBD2 aligns across 9 bases. The CDR3 spans 13 residues. Germline V CDR1 and CDR2: SNHLY, FYNNEI. V trimming: 8 bases; J trimming: 6 bases; junction bases outside the gene matches: 6. Full variable domain (outside the CDR3, taken from reference TRBV2 and TRBJ2-3): EPEVTQTPSHQVTQMGQEVILRCVPISNHLYFYWYRQILGQKVEFLVSFYNNEISEKSEIFDDQFSVERPDGSNFTLKIRSTKLEDSAMYFCASGIAGADTQYFGPGTRLTVL.

The rearrangement joins TRBV2 to TRBJ1-1, with D possibly matching TRBD1 (6 bases). The V end lost 5 bases, the J end lost 0 bases, and 13 bases lay between the germline ends. This CDR3 region has 15 residues. Germline loops: CDR1 SNHLY, CDR2 FYNNEI. CDR3 DNA: TGTGCCAGCAGTTACCAGGGACACCTGAACACTGAAGCTTTCTTT. Protein sequence: CASSYQGHLNTEAFF.

A note on this clone: Other nucleotide sequences in the sample specify the same CDR3. V gene TRBV30 combines with J gene TRBJ2-7, with D possibly TRBD2 on 7 matching bases. Germline lookup yields CDR1 GTSNPN and CDR2 SVGIG (reference sequence). The CDR3 totals 15 residues. V lost 0 bases and J 0 bases, leaving 12 bases between the germline ends. The CDR3 sequence is CAWSVGAGASYEQYF. The CDR3 DNA sequence: TGTGCCTGGAGTGTCGGGGCGGGGGCCTCCTACGAGCAGTACTTC.

The chain joins TRBV9 to TRBJ2-1, with D tentatively TRBD1 (7 bases). The V end lost 4 bases, the J end lost 5 bases, and 16 bases lay between the germline ends. CDR1 is SGDLS and CDR2 is YYNGEE in the germline V gene. CDR3 length equals 15 residues. The CDR3 reads CASSRGTATHNEQFF. For the CDR3, the DNA is TGTGCCAGCAGCCGCGGGACAGCGACCCACAATGAGCAGTTCTTC.

This chain connects TRBV6-1 to TRBJ1-2; TRBD1 matches 7 bases. Germline-derived CDR1 and CDR2 are MNHNS and SASEGT. The V segment lost 6 bases and the J segment 4 bases; nucleotides outside the gene matches: 8. The CDR3 length is 14 residues. CDR3: CASRRDRTLYGYTF. CDR3 coding DNA: TGTGCCAGCAGGAGGGACAGAACACTCTATGGCTACACCTTC.

J is TRBJ2-5 and V is TRBV5-4; D perhaps matches TRBD1 (6 bases). The J call is in doubt because the DNA end fits TRBJ2-7 better. Germline V gene sequence: CDR1 SGHNT, CDR2 YYREEE (reference sequence). This CDR3 is built from 14 residues. The CDR3 here is CASRPQGSSYEQYF. The CDR3 DNA reads as TGTGCCAGCAGACCTCAGGGGTCCTCCTACGAGCAGTACTTC.

This chain joins TRBV7-9 and TRBJ2-5; possibly TRBD2 for D (5 bases). The CDR3 is 15 residues long. Germline CDR1 reads SEHNR; CDR2 reads FQNEAQ (reference sequence). Between the trimmed V and J ends, which lost 5 bases and 2 bases, there was a span of 15 bases. The CDR3 is CASSVTAGTQETQYF. The CDR3 DNA reads TGTGCCAGCAGCGTAACGGCGGGTACTCAAGAGACCCAGTACTTC.

The V and J genes are TRBV28 and TRBJ1-2; unclear D gene. Germline V gene lookup returns CDR1 MDHEN and CDR2 SYDVKM. Between the trimmed V and J ends, which lost 3 bases and 8 bases, there was a span of 10 bases. The CDR3 length is 12 residues. The CDR3 protein is CASSFEEAGYTF. Written as DNA, the CDR3 is TGTGCCAGCAGTTTTGAGGAAGCCGGCTACACCTTC.

V and J are TRBV5-4 and TRBJ2-7, with a weak D call TRBD1 (8 bases). From germline, CDR1 is SGHNT and CDR2 YYREEE (reference sequence). The CDR3 is 13 residues long. Trimming took 4 bases from V and 6 from J, leaving 14 bases between them. The CDR3 is CASSPDREGEQYF. The CDR3 nucleotides are TGTGCCAGCAGCCCGGACAGGGAGGGCGAGCAGTACTTC.

The gene calls are TRBV18 and TRBJ2-7, with TRBD2 matching over 7 bases. CDR3 length: 11 amino acids. The germline V gene has CDR1 KGHSH and CDR2 LQKENI. J gave up 7 bases and V 6 bases, and 3 bases lay outside the gene matches. CDR3 loop: CASSPGGEQYF. For the CDR3, the DNA is TGTGCCAGCTCGCCCGGGGGGGAGCAGTACTTC.

The chain uses TRBV21-1 and TRBJ1-1; TRBD1, the table's D call, lacks a check against the DNA. TRBV21-1 is marked as a pseudogene. The CDR3 covers 20 residues. In DNA form, the CDR3 reads TGTGCCAGCAGCAACAGCAACTATCAGGGGGGAGTGGGAGAGGTATGGGAAGCTTTCTTT. It specifies CASSNSNYQGGVGEVWEAFF.

The chain carries TRBV6-5 and TRBJ1-6; 8 nucleotides match TRBD1. Germline V lookup: CDR1 MNHEY, CDR2 SVGAGI. The CDR3 consists of 15 residues. Trimming at V came to 5 bases and at J to 7 bases, leaving 7 bases not matched to a gene. The DNA of the CDR3 is TGTGCCAGCAGTCCGCCGGGACAGGTCAATTCACCCCTCCACTTT. It specifies CASSPPGQVNSPLHF.